This T cell receptor (beta chain) was sequenced in a study of blood T cells in healthy people across ages. Looking at the study overall: T cells yielded about one barcoded beta molecule per two cells through template switching. The study, taken as a whole, reports: For the donors, CMV status was unknown and possibly confounded expanded clonotype changes. The unsorted PBMCs prevented any conclusive comparison of naive versus antigen-experienced cells. Both higher diversity and more naive CD4+ cells marked long-lived donors when set against aged donors.

This clonotype was picked up a small number of times. No antigen is known for it. From germline, CDR1 is DFQATT and CDR2 SNEGSKA (reference sequence). This CDR3 has 15 residues. The V and J ends lost 5 bases and 2 bases, in that order; junction bases with no gene match: 10. Through a sample-barcoded 5' primer and a J-beta primer mix, a second PCR was run for 7 to 11 cycles. One entry per CDR3 protein results from TCRdb running MiXCR on the 5' RACE reads. The top ten clones hold 51% of a sample with 350,000 to 450,000 distinct CDR3 sequences, about 49% of them seen once. The clonotype comes from a man aged 55 to 69 in good health. The rearrangement joins TRBV20-1 to TRBJ2-3; 7 nucleotides line up with TRBD1. The source material was blood. The CDR3 sequence: CSAPIPGQNTDTQYF. The DNA for the CDR3 is TGCAGTGCTCCAATCCCGGGACAGAACACAGATACGCAGTATTTT.